This TCR beta chain originates from a study of shared clonotypes between healthy human individuals. Unsorted samples used about 90 million PBMCs for genomic DNA. It was roughly 330 ng DNA, roughly 32,000 T cell genomes, that went into each replicate PCR of unsorted PBMC. Profiled with immunoSEQ multiplex PCR; TCRdb holds only in-frame clones, not every one. The table has some 510,000 clones, 79% seen once. This clone appeared once. Its antigen is still unknown. Notes on the study in general: Tissues were not sampled, only blood, and their repertoires likely differ. The expectation was that sequencing depth would affect clonotype sharing among donors.

The ends lost 8 bases at V and 0 bases at J; junction bases unmatched: 8. Germline loops: CDR1 MRHNA, CDR2 SNTAGT. The CDR3 spans 15 residues. The material sequenced was PBMCs. The chain has TRBV6-4 and TRBJ2-3; 7 bases are shared with TRBD2. This TCR was recovered from a middle-aged woman in good health. Some clones in this sample may be carry-over from other donors' samples. CDR3 in DNA: TGTGCCAGCGCCAACGGAGCGGGAAGCACAGATACGCAGTATTTT. It yields the protein CASANGAGSTDTQYF.